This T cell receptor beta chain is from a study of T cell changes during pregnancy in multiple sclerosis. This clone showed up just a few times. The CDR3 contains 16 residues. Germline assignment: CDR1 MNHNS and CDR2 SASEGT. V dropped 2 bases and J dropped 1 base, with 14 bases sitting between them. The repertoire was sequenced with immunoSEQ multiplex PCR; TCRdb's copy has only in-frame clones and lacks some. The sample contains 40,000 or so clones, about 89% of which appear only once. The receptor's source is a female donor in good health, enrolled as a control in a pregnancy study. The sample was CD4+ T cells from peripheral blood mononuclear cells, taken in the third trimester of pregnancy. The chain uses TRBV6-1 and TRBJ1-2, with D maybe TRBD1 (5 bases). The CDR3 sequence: CASSEQGQTLNYGYTF. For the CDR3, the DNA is TGTGCCAGCAGTGAACAGGGTCAAACTCTTAACTATGGCTACACCTTC.